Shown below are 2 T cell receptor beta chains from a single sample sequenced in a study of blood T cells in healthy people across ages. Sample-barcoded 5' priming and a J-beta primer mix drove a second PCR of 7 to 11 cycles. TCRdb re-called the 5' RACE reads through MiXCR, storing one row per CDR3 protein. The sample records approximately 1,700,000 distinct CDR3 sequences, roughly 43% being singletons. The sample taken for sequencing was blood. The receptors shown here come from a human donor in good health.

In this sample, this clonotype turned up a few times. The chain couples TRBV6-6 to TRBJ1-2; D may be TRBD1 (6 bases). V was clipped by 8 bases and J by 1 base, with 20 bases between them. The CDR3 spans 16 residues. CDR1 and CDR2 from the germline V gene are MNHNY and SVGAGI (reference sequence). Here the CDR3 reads CASSKPGGAFNYGYTF. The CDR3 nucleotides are TGTGCCAGCTCCAAACCGGGGGGGGCCTTTAACTATGGCTACACCTTC.

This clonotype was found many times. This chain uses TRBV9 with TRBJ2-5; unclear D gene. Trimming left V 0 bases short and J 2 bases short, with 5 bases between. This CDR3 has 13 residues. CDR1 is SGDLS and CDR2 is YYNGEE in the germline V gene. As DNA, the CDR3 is TGTGCCAGCAGCGTAGGTACTCAAGAGACCCAGTACTTC. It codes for CASSVGTQETQYF.